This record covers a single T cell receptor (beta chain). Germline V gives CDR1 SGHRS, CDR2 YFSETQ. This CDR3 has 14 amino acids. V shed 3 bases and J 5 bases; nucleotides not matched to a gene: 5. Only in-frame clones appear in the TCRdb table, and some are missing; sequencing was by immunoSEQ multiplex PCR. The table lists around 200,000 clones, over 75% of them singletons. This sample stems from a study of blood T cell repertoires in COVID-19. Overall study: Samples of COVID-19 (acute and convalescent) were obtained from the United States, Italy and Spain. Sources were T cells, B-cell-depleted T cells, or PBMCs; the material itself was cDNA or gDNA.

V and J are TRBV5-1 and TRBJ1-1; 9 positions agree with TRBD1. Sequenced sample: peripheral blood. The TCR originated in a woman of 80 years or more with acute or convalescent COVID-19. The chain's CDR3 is CASSSQGAETEAFF. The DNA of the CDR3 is TGCGCCAGCAGCTCACAGGGGGCAGAGACTGAAGCTTTCTTT.